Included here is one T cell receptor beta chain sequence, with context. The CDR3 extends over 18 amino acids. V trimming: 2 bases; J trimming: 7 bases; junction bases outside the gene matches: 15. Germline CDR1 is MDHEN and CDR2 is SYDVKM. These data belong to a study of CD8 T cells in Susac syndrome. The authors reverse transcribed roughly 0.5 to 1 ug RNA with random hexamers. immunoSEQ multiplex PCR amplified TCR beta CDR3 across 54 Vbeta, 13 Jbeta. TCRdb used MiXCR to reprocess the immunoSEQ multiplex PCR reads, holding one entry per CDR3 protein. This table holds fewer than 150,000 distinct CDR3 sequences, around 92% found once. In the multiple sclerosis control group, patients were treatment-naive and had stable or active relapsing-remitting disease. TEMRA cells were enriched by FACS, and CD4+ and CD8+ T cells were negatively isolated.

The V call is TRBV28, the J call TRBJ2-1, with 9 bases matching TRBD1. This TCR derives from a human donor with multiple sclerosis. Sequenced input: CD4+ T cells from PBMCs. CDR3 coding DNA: TGTGCCAGCAGTTTAACAGGGGGCTTTCATTCACGGAGGAATGAGCAGTTCTTC. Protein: CASSLTGGFHSRRNEQFF.